A selection of T cell receptor beta chains follows, all from one sample in a study of cytomegalovirus exposure and HLA in healthy donors. The data were produced by immunoSEQ multiplex PCR, yet TCRdb's version contains in-frame clones alone and is incomplete. The sample has around 140,000 clones; the top ten hold 1.5% to 2%. The sequencing sample was made of PBMCs. These receptors came from a middle-aged woman in good health and CMV-seropositive. CDR3s include the opening cysteine and the closing phenylalanine or tryptophan. The D gene is left open where the match is weak.

j_call,v_call,d_call,cdr3_aa,cdr3_nt
TRBJ2-7,TRBV7-9,NA,CASGVQGDYEQYF,TGTGCCAGCGGGGTACAGGGCGATTACGAGCAGTACTTC
TRBJ2-1,TRBV27,TRBD2,CASRPSGRANEQFF,TGTGCCAGCCGACCTAGCGGGAGGGCTAATGAGCAGTTCTTC
TRBJ2-3,TRBV5-6,TRBD2,CASSPGLAETFTDTQYF,TGTGCCAGCAGCCCAGGACTAGCGGAGACTTTCACAGATACGCAGTATTTT
TRBJ2-7,TRBV11-2,TRBD2,CASRLAGAYEQYF,TGTGCCAGCAGACTAGCGGGAGCCTACGAGCAGTACTTC
TRBJ1-2,TRBV6-5,NA,CASSSLYGYTF,TGTGCCAGCAGTTCTCTCTATGGCTACACCTTC
TRBJ2-5,TRBV5-1,NA,CASGYRQGGETQYF,TGCGCCAGCGGCTACAGACAGGGAGGAGAGACCCAGTACTTC
TRBJ1-6,TRBV6-1,TRBD1,CASSGQGARSNSPLHF,TGTGCCAGCAGTGGACAGGGGGCGAGGTCGAATTCACCCCTCCACTTT
TRBJ1-2,TRBV30,NA,CAWSPRGWGDFYYGYTF,TGTGCCTGGAGTCCACGGGGGTGGGGCGACTTTTACTATGGCTACACCTTC
TRBJ1-1,TRBV14,TRBD1,CASSLRTGMNTEAFF,TGTGCCAGCAGCCTACGGACAGGCATGAACACTGAAGCTTTCTTT
TRBJ2-7,TRBV29-1,TRBD2,CSVRREHEQYF,TGCAGCGTAAGGCGGGAGCACGAGCAGTACTTC